The following is a T cell receptor (beta chain) sequence with its context. As yet, its antigen is unknown. Combining a sample-barcoded 5' primer with a J-beta primer mix, a second PCR ran for about 7 to 11 cycles. All cDNA molecules were each tagged by a template-switch adaptor with 12 random nucleotides. TCRdb analysed the 5' RACE reads with MiXCR anew, one entry per CDR3 protein. The sample consists of about 1,500,000 distinct CDR3 sequences, roughly 40% of them appearing once. Every sample gave at least 5.5 micrograms of total RNA when it was extracted. This entry is derived from a study of blood T cells in healthy people across ages. V was shortened by 2 bases and J by 3 bases, with 11 bases between the two germline ends. This CDR3 has 15 amino acids. Germline V gene lookup returns CDR1 SGHTA and CDR2 FQGTGA. Findings and limits, study-wide: Fewer expanded clones and more diversity marked long-lived versus aged donors. Per million T cells, TCR beta diversity dropped about linearly as age rose.

Specimen: blood. The chain recombines TRBV7-3 with TRBJ2-1; D tentatively reads TRBD1 or TRBD2 (6 bases each). The TCR sequence derives from a woman aged 18-30 years in good health. The chain's CDR3 is CASSLWGAVYNEQFF. The CDR3 DNA reads TGTGCCAGCAGCTTATGGGGGGCTGTCTACAATGAGCAGTTCTTC.